The 7 T cell receptor beta chains given below trace back to one sample, sequenced in a study of monozygotic twins with inflammatory bowel disease. From its re-call of the 5' RACE reads, TCRdb lists each CDR3 protein once, without DNA. The specimen's table records around 370,000 distinct CDR3 sequences. The source material was blood. These receptors were obtained from a human donor with ulcerative colitis or Crohn's disease, or a healthy co-twin of an affected twin (not recorded which).

The gene calls are TRBV15 and TRBJ2-7; TCRdb indicates TRBD1, and absent DNA this call remains unverified. Germline CDR1 and CDR2: LNHNV and YYDKDF (reference sequence). This CDR3 contains 16 residues. CDR3: CATSKLGTSYSYEQYF.

The chain joins TRBV19 to TRBJ2-1; TCRdb's D call, TRBD2, is unchecked because there is no DNA. Germline V lookup: CDR1 LNHDA, CDR2 SQIVND (reference sequence). The CDR3 has 14 amino acids. This chain's CDR3 is CASGLRLQYNEQFF.

CDR3 residues: CSVERGGQGNYGYTF. The rearrangement links TRBV29-1 to TRBJ1-2. This CDR3 comprises 15 residues. CDR1 SQVTM and CDR2 ANQGSEA come from the germline V gene.

This chain links TRBV6-2 or TRBV6-3 with TRBJ1-4; TCRdb picks TRBD1, but there is no DNA to check that call. The CDR3 is 14 residues long. Germline V gene lookup returns CDR1 MNHEY and CDR2 SVGEGT. This CDR3 is CASSYRRTVEKLFF.

The CDR3 sequence: CASSQEEALSTDTQYF. This rearrangement joins TRBV4-3 to TRBJ2-3; TCRdb picks TRBD2, but there is no DNA to check that call. The CDR3 is made up of 16 amino acids. Germline loops: CDR1 LGHNA, CDR2 YSLEER.

This rearrangement joins TRBV5-1 to TRBJ2-7; TCRdb outputs TRBD1, but without DNA this stays unchecked. This CDR3 comprises 14 residues. Germline CDR1 reads SGHRS; CDR2 reads YFSETQ. Here the CDR3 reads CASSGTGQAYEQYF.

This chain connects TRBV4-3 to TRBJ2-5. The germline gives CDR1 LGHNA, CDR2 YSLEER. CDR3 size: 17 residues. The CDR3 is CASSQDLPGRSSKTQYF.